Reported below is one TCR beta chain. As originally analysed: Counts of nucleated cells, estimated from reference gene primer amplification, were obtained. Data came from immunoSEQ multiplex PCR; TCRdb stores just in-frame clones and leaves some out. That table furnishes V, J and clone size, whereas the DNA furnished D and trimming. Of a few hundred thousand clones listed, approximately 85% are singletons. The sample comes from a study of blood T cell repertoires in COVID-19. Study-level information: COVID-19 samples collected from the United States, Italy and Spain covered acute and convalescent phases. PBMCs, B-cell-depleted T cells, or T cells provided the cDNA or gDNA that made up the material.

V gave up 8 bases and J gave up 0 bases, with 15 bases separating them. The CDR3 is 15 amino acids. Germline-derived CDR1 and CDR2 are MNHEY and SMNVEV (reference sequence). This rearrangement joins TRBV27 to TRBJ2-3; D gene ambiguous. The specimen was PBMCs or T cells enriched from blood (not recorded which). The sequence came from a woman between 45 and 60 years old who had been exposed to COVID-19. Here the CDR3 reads CASRNGQASTDTQYF. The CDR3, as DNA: TGTGCCAGCCGAAATGGGCAGGCTAGCACAGATACGCAGTATTTT.